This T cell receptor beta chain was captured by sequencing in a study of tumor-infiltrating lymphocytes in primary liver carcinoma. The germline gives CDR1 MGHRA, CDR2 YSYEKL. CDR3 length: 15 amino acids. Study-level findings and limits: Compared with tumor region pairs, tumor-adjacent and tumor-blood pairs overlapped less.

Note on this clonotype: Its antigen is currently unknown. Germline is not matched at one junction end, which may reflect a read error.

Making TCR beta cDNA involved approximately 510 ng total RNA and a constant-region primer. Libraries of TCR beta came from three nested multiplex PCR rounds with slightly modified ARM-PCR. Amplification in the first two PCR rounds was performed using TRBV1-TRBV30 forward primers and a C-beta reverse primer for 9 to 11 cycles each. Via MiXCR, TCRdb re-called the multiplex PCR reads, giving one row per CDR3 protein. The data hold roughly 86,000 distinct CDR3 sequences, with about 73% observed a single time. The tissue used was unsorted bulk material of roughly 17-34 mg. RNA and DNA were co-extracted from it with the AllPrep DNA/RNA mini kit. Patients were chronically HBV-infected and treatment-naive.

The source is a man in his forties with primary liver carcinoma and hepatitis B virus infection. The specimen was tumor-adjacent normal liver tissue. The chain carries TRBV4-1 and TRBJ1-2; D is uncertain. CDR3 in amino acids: CASNQITEADYGYTF. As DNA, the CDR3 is TGCGCCAGCAACCAAATAACAGAAGCTGACTATGGCTACACCTTC.